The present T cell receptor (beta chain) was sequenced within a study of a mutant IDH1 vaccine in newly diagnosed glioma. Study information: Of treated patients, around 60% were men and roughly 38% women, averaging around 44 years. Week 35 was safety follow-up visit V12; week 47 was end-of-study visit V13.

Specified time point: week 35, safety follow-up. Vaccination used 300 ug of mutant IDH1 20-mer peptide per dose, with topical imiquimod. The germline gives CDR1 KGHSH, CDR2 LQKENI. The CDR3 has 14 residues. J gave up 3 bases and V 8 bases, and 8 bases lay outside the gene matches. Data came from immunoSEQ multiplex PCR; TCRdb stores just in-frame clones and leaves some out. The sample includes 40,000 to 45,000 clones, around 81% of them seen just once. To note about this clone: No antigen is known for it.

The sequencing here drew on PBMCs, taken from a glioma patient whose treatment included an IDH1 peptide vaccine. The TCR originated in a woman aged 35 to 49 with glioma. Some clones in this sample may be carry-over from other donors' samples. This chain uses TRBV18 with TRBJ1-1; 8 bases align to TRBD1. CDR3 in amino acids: CASRSDREHTEAFF. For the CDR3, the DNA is TGTGCCAGCCGATCGGACAGGGAGCACACTGAAGCTTTCTTT. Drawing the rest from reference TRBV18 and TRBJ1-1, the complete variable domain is NAGVMQNPRHLVRRRGQEARLRCSPMKGHSHVYWYRQLPEEGLKFMVYLQKENIIDESGMPKERFSAEFPKEGPSILRIQQVVRGDSAAYFCASRSDREHTEAFFGQGTRLTVV.